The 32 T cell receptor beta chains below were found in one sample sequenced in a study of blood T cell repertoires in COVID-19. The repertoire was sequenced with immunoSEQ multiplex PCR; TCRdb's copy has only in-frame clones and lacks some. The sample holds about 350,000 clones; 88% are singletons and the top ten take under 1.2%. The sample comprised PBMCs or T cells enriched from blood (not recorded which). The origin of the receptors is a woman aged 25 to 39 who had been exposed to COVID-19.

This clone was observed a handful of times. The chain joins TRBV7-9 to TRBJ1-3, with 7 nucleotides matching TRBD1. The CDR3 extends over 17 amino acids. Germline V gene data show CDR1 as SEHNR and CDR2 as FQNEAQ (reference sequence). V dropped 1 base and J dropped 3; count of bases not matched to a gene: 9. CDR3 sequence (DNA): TGTGCCAGCAGCTTAGTTGGGACAGCCTTTCGTGGAAACACCATATATTTT. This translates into CASSLVGTAFRGNTIYF.

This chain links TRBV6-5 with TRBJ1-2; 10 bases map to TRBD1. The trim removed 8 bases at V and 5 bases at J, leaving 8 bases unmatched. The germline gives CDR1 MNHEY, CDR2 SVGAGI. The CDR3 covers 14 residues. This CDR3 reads CASWPGQGTYGYTF. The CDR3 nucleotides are TGTGCCAGCTGGCCGGGACAGGGGACTTATGGCTACACCTTC.

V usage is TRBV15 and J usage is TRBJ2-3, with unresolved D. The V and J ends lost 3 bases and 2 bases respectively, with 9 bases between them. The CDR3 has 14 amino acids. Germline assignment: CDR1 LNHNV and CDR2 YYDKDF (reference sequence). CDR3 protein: CATSSWYNTDTQYF. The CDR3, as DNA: TGTGCCACCAGCAGTTGGTACAACACAGATACGCAGTATTTT.

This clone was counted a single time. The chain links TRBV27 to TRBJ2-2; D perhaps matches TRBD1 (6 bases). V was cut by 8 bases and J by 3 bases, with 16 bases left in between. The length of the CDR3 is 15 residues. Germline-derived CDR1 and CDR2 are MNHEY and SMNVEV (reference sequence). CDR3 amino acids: CASRNGGSDTGELFF. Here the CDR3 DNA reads TGTGCCAGCCGAAATGGGGGCTCGGACACCGGGGAGCTGTTTTTT.

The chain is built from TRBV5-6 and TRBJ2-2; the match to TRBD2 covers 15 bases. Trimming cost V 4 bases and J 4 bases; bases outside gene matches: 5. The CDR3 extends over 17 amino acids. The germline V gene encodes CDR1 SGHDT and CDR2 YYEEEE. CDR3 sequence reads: CASSDGTSGRRTGELFF. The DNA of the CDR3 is TGTGCCAGCAGCGATGGGACTAGCGGGAGGCGCACCGGGGAGCTGTTTTTT.

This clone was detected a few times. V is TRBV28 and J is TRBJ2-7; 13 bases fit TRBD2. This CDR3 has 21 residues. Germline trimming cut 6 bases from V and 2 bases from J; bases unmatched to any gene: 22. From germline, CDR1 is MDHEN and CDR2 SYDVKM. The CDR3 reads CASSTGTSGKPGPNLPYEQYF. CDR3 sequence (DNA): TGTGCCAGCAGCACGGGGACTAGCGGGAAGCCCGGGCCCAACTTACCCTACGAGCAGTACTTC.

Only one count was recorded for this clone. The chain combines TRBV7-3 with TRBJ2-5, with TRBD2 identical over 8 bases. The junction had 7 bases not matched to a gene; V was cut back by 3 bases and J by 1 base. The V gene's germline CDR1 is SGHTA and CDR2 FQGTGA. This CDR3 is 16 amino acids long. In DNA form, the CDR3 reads TGTGCCAGCAGCTTCGGGGGGAGCGGGAGCCAAGAGACCCAGTACTTC. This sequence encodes CASSFGGSGSQETQYF.

This CDR3 is CASSSRLGRKGPDTQYF. For the CDR3, the DNA is TGTGCCAGCAGCTCCCGGCTGGGCCGAAAAGGTCCAGATACGCAGTATTTT. J is TRBJ2-3 and V is TRBV28; D not resolved. Trimming shortened V by 6 bases and J by 4 bases, and 23 bases separated the two germline ends. CDR1 and CDR2 from the germline V gene are MDHEN and SYDVKM. The CDR3 covers 17 residues.

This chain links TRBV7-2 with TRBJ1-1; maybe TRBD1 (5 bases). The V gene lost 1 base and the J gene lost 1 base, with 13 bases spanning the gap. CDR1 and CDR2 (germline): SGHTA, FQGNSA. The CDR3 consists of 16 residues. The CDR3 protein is CASSLDGGGGNTEAFF. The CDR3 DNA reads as TGTGCCAGCAGCTTAGACGGGGGAGGAGGGAACACTGAAGCTTTCTTT. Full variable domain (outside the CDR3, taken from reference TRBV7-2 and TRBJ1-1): GAGVSQSPSNKVTEKGKDVELRCDPISGHTALYWYRQSLGQGLEFLIYFQGNSAPDKSGLPSDRFSAERTGGSVSTLTIQRTQQEDSAVYLCASSLDGGGGNTEAFFGQGTRLTVV.

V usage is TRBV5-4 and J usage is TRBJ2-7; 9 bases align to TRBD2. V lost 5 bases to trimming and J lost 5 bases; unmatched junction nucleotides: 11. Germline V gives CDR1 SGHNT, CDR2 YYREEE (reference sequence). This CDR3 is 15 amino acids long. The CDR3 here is CASSVPGVAGDEQYF. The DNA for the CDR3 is TGTGCCAGCAGTGTCCCGGGGGTAGCGGGAGACGAGCAGTACTTC.

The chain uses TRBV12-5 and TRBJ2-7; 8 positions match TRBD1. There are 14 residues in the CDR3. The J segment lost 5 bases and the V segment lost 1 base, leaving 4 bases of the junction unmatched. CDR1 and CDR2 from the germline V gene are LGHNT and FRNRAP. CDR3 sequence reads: CASGLGQGIHEQYF. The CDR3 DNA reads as TGTGCTAGTGGTTTGGGACAGGGGATCCACGAGCAGTACTTC.

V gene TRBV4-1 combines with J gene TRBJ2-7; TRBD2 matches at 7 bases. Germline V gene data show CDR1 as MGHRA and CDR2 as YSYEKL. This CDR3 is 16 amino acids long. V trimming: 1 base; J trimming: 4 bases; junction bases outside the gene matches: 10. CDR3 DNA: TGCGCCAGCAGCCAAGGACTTGGCGGGAGCGGGTACGAGCAGTACTTC. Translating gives CASSQGLGGSGYEQYF.

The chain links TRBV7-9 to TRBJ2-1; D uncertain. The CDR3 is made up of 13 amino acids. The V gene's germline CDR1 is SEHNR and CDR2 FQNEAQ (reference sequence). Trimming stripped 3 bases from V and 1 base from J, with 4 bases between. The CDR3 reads CASSLSSYNEQFF. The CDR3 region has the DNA TGTGCCAGCAGCTTGAGTTCCTACAATGAGCAGTTCTTC.

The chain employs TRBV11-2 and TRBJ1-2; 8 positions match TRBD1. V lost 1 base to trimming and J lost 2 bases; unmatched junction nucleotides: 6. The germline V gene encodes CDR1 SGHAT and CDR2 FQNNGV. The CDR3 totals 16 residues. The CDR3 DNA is TGTGCCAGCAGCTTAGGCAGGGGGCAAGGGAACTATGGCTACACCTTC. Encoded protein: CASSLGRGQGNYGYTF.

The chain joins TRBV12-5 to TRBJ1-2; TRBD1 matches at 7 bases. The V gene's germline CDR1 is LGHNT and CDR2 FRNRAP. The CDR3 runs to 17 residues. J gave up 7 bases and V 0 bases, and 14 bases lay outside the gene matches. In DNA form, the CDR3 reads TGTGCTAGTGGTTTGGTCGTCGAACAGGGGAAGGTACGTGGCTACACCTTC. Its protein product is CASGLVVEQGKVRGYTF.

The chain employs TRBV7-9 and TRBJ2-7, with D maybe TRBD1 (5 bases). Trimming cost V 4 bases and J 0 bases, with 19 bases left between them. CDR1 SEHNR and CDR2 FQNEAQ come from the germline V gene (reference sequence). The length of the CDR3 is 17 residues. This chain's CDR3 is CASSSPDRLTDSYEQYF. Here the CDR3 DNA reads TGTGCCAGCAGCTCTCCTGACCGCTTGACAGACTCCTACGAGCAGTACTTC. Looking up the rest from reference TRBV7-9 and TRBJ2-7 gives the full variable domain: DTGVSQNPRHKITKRGQNVTFRCDPISEHNRLYWYRQTLGQGPEFLTYFQNEAQLEKSRLLSDRFSAERPKGSFSTLEIQRTEQGDSAMYLCASSSPDRLTDSYEQYFGPGTRLTVT.

The CDR3 sequence: CASSSQGNTEAFF. CDR3 nucleotide sequence: TGTGCCAGCAGTTCACAGGGGAACACTGAAGCTTTCTTT. This sequence joins TRBV7-8 and TRBJ1-1; possibly TRBD1 for D (6 bases). CDR1 is SGHVS, CDR2 FQNEAQ, per germline. Between the trimmed V and J ends, which lost 6 bases and 1 base, there was a span of 9 bases. The CDR3 contains 13 residues.

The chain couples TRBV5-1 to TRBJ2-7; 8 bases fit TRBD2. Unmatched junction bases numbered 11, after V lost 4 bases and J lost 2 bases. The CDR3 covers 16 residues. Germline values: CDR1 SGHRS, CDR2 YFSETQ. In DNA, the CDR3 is TGCGCCAGCAGCCGATTCCGGGGGCGGGGGGCCTACGAGCAGTACTTC. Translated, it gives CASSRFRGRGAYEQYF.

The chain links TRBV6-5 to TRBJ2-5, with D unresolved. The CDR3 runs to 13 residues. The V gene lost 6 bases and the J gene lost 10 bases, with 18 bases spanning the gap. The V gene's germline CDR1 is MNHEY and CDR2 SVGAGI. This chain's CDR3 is CASSLEGARGQYF. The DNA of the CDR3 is TGTGCCAGCAGCTTAGAAGGAGCCCGCGGCCAGTACTTC.

In DNA, the CDR3 is TGTGCCTGGTCCCCCATCAGTAACTATGGCTACACCTTC. Encoded protein: CAWSPISNYGYTF. The V call is TRBV30, the J call TRBJ1-2; no clear D gene. The V gene lost 5 bases and the J gene lost 1 base, with 11 bases spanning the gap. Looked up from germline, CDR1 is GTSNPN and CDR2 is SVGIG (reference sequence). This CDR3 is 13 amino acids long.

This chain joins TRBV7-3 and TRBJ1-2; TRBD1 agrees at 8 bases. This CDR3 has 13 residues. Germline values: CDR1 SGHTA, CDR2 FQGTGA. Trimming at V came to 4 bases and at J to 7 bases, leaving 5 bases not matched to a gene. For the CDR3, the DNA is TGTGCCAGCAGCTCTGACAGGGGTGGTGGCTACACCTTC. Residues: CASSSDRGGGYTF. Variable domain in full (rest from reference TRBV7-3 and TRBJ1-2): GAGVSQTPSNKVTEKGKYVELRCDPISGHTALYWYRQSLGQGPEFLIYFQGTGAADDSGLPNDRFFAVRPEGSVSTLKIQRTERGDSAVYLCASSSDRGGGYTFGSGTRLTVV.

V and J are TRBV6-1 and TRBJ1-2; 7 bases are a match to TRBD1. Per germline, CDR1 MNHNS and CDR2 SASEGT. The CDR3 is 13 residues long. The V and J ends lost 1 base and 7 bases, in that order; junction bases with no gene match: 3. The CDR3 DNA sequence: TGTGCCAGCAGTGAAGAAGGGGGCGCTGGCTACACCTTC. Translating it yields CASSEEGGAGYTF.

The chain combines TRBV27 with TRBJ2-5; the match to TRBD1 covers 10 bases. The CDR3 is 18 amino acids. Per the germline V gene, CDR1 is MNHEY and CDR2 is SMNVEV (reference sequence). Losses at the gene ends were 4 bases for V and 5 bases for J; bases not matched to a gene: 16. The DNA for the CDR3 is TGTGCCAGCAGTTCCTATACCCGGACAGGGGGAGGGTGGGAGACCCAGTACTTC. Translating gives CASSSYTRTGGGWETQYF.

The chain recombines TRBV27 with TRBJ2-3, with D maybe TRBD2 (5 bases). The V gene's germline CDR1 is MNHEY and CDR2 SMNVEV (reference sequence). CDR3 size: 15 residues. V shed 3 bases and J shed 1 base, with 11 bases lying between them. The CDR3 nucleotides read TGTGCCAGCAGTTTGCGGGCCCGGGGCACAGATACGCAGTATTTT. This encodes CASSLRARGTDTQYF.

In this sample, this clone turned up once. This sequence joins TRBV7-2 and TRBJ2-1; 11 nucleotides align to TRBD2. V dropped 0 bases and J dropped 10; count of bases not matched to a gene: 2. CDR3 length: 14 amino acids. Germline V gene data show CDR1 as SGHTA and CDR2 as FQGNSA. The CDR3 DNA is TGTGCCAGCAGCTTAGCGGGACTAGCGGCAGAGCAGTTCTTC. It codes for CASSLAGLAAEQFF.

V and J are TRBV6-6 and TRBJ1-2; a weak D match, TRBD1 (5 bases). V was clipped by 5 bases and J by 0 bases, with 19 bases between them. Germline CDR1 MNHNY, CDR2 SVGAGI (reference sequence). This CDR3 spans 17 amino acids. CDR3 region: CASSHRGGGLANYGYTF. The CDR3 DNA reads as TGTGCCAGCAGTCACCGGGGGGGAGGGCTTGCTAACTATGGCTACACCTTC.

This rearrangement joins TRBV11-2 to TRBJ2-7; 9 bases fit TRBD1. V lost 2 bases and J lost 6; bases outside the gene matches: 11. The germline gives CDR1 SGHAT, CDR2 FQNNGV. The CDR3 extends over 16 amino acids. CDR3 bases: TGTGCCAGCAGCTTAACGGTGGGACAGGGACCCTCCGAGCAGTACTTC. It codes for CASSLTVGQGPSEQYF.

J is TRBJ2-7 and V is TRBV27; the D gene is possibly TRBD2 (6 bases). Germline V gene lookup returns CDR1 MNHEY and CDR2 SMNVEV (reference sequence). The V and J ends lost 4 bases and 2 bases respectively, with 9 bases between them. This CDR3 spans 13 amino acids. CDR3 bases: TGTGCCAGCAGTTCGACTAGAACCTACGAGCAGTACTTC. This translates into CASSSTRTYEQYF.

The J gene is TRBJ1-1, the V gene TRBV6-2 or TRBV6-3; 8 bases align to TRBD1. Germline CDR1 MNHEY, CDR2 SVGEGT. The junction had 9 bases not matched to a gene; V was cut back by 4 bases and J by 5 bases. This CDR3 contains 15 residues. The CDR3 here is CASSSPDRGSTEAFF. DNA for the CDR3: TGTGCCAGCAGTTCCCCCGACAGGGGCTCGACTGAAGCTTTCTTT.

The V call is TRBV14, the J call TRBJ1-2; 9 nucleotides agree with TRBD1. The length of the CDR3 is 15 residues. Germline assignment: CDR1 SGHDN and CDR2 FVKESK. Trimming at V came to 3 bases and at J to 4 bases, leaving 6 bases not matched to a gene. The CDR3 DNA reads TGTGCCAGCAGCCACGGACAGGGGCGCTCCTATGGCTACACCTTC. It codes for CASSHGQGRSYGYTF.

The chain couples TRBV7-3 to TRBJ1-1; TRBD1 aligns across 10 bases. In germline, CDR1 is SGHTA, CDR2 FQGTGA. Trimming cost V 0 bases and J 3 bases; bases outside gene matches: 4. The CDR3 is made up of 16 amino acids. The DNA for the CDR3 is TGTGCCAGCAGCTTAACGGGACAGGGGTTGGACACTGAAGCTTTCTTT. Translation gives CASSLTGQGLDTEAFF.

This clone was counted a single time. The CDR3 DNA follows: TGTGCCAGCAGCCCGCGGACAGGGGGGATTGCAACTAATGAAAAACTGTTTTTT. Its protein is CASSPRTGGIATNEKLFF. V gene TRBV4-2 combines with J gene TRBJ1-4; 10 positions agree with TRBD1. The CDR3 has 18 amino acids. CDR1 and CDR2 (germline): LGHNA, YNFKEQ. Unmatched junction bases numbered 8, after V lost 4 bases and J lost 0 bases.